This paragraph reports one T cell receptor (beta chain). The antigen is not known. The data stem from a study of cytomegalovirus exposure and HLA in healthy donors. Study-wide findings and caveats: TCR beta chains associated with HLA were, in a later analysis, more clonally expanded than equally common others.

The study sampled nominally healthy donors, though unrecorded immune exposures were likely. 60 Vbeta and 13 Jbeta primers were used in PCR. TCRdb keeps only in-frame clones here, not all; method: immunoSEQ multiplex PCR. The repertoire has roughly 120,000 clones, approximately 73% of them found once; the top ten carry less than 5%. The CDR3 sequence is 15 residues long. Trimming shortened V by 0 bases and J by 0 bases, and 10 bases separated the two germline ends. CDR1 and CDR2 from the germline V gene are SGHTS and YDEGEE. Material: PBMCs. The sequence was collected from a man aged 60 to 75 in good health and CMV-seropositive. This chain connects TRBV5-8 to TRBJ2-7; D perhaps matches TRBD1 (5 bases). Here the CDR3 reads CASSLGQPFSYEQYF. The CDR3 nucleotides read TGTGCCAGCAGCTTGGGACAGCCTTTCTCCTACGAGCAGTACTTC.